This TCR beta chain is drawn from a study of cytomegalovirus exposure and HLA in healthy donors. The CDR3 contains 15 residues. V lost 0 bases and J 4 bases, leaving 12 bases between the germline ends. Germline CDR1 reads KGHSH; CDR2 reads LQKENI. As to this clone: Its antigen is as yet unknown.

Broader study findings: For most TCR beta V segments, an earlier analysis put the productive rate at about 87% or about 30% of the time.

PCR used 60 Vbeta primers and 13 Jbeta primers. Method: immunoSEQ multiplex PCR; TCRdb's copy keeps in-frame clones and lacks some. The sample includes around 150,000 clones, roughly 70% of them seen just once. The sequence came from a woman between 40 and 55 years old in good health and CMV-seronegative. This sequence joins TRBV18 and TRBJ1-1; D unresolved. Specimen: PBMCs. The CDR3 protein is CASSPPSLGATEAFF. The CDR3 bases are TGTGCCAGCTCACCACCCTCCCTGGGAGCCACTGAAGCTTTCTTT.